Each of the 8 T cell receptor beta chains below was sequenced from the same sample in a study of kidney transplant recipient with SARS-CoV-2 infection. One entry per CDR3 protein results from TCRdb running MiXCR on the reads. The repertoire holds roughly 250,000 distinct CDR3 sequences, with more than 25% as singletons. Sequenced here: a blood sample, sampled at baseline and between days 110 and 120 from a kidney transplant recipient. The origin of the receptors is a male patient between 25 and 40 years old who had COVID-19 and was a kidney transplant recipient. Some T cells may be the graft donor's.

This clonotype has ten or more counts. The chain joins TRBV13 to TRBJ2-3; 8 nucleotides match TRBD2. The ends lost 5 bases at V and 4 bases at J; junction bases unmatched: 14. This CDR3 spans 17 amino acids. Germline V gene lookup returns CDR1 PRHDT and CDR2 FYEKMQ (reference sequence). The DNA of the CDR3 is TGTGCCAGCAGCCCCAAAGCGGGAGTTGGTTCGGCAGATACGCAGTATTTT. As protein: CASSPKAGVGSADTQYF.

Comments on this clonotype: A single base separates this from a much larger clone, so it may be a read error. The rearrangement uses TRBV7-3 and TRBJ2-2; D not resolved. The CDR3 consists of 15 residues. The V gene's germline CDR1 is SGHTA and CDR2 FQGTGA. CDR3 bases: TGTGCCGGCAGCTTAATTTCGGGGAACACCGGGGAGCTGTTTTTT. This encodes CAGSLISGNTGELFF.

The CDR3 protein is CASSWPPTLRKTYGYTF. CDR3 in DNA: TGTGCCAGCAGCTGGCCGCCCACCCTTCGAAAGACCTATGGCTACACCTTC. The rearrangement joins TRBV3-1 to TRBJ1-2; D gene unclear. CDR3 length: 17 residues. Trimming stripped 5 bases from V and 4 bases from J, with 23 bases between. CDR1 is LGHDT and CDR2 is YNNKEL in the germline V gene (reference sequence).

As to this clonotype: A much larger clone sits a single nucleotide away, making a read error possible. The chain is built from TRBV28 and TRBJ1-5; D is possibly TRBD1 (6 bases). Looked up from germline, CDR1 is MDHEN and CDR2 is SYDVKM. The CDR3 covers 14 residues. In DNA, the CDR3 is TGTGCCAGCAGTTTGGTACAGGGCAATCGGCCCCAGCATTTT. The encoded protein is CASSLVQGNRPQHF.

With respect to this clonotype: Only one base separates this from a far larger clonotype, so it likely reflects a read error. V and J are TRBV6-8 and TRBJ2-5; 8 nucleotides align to TRBD2. The J call is doubtful: the DNA matches TRBJ2-7 better. CDR1 and CDR2 (germline): MNHGY, SAAAGT. This CDR3 comprises 15 residues. The DNA of the CDR3 is TGTACCAGCAGTTACGGCCTAGCGGGTTCCTACGAGCAGTACTTC. Translating it yields CTSSYGLAGSYEQYF.

This chain links TRBV25-1 with TRBJ1-2; D gene unclear. Germline V gives CDR1 MGHDK, CDR2 SYGVNS. The CDR3 contains 17 residues. The V end was cut by 5 bases, the J end by 4 bases, with 23 bases between. The CDR3 bases are TGTGCCAGCAGTTCGGTCGCAGAACTGGGAAAGTCCTATGGCTACACCTTC. Translation: CASSSVAELGKSYGYTF.

Ten or more counts support this clonotype. V gene TRBV15 combines with J gene TRBJ1-6, with a possible D match to TRBD1 (5 bases). The CDR3 spans 16 residues. The germline CDR1 and CDR2 sequences are LNHNV and YYDKDF (reference sequence). V was cut by 0 bases and J by 10 bases, with 16 bases left in between. DNA of the CDR3: TGTGCCACCAGCAGAGATACCAGGACATGGAAATCACCCCTCCACTTT. This codes for CATSRDTRTWKSPLHF.

The table lists this clonotype with many counts. V and J are TRBV4-1 and TRBJ1-2, with TRBD1 matching 9 bases. This CDR3 has 13 amino acids. Germline lookup yields CDR1 MGHRA and CDR2 YSYEKL. With 4 bases clipped from V and 8 bases from J, the junction kept 5 bases outside the gene matches. The CDR3 loop is CASSRGQGYGYTF. The CDR3 bases are TGCGCCAGCAGCCGAGGACAGGGGTACGGCTACACCTTC.